The present T cell receptor beta chain was sequenced within a study of CD8 T cells in Susac syndrome (dated by TCRdb to about 2019). Turning to the overall study: Whether CD8+ T cell activation and differentiation in Susac syndrome was antigen driven was tested using repertoire sequencing.

Here V drops 5 bases and J drops 9 bases, and the junction holds 15 bases not matched to any gene. Per the germline V gene, LGHNA is the CDR1 and YNFKEQ is the CDR2. The CDR3 goes from the cysteine to the phenylalanine over 17 residues. Just the 51-base CDR3 DNA is kept, in frame starting at base 1. High-throughput TCR beta sequencing profiled peripheral blood CD8+ and CD4+ T cells from healthy donors, Susac syndrome patients and multiple sclerosis patients. Multiple sclerosis controls were treatment-naive patients with stable or active relapsing-remitting disease fulfilling revised McDonald criteria. Bulk CD8+ and CD4+ T cells were purified by magnetic negative isolation, whereas CD8+ TEMRA cells were enriched by FACS. Blood was collected in EDTA tubes and processed within 24 hours, with PBMCs isolated through density gradient centrifugation. PBMCs intended for TCR sequencing were cryopreserved in liquid nitrogen and thawed later in a water bath at 37 degrees C. The sorted or isolated CD4+, CD8+ and CD8+ TEMRA cells had a purity of 90% or higher.

RNA was extracted using the RNeasy kit, and roughly 0.5 to 1 ug of the RNA was reverse transcribed with random hexamers. TCR beta CDR3 regions were amplified with the immunoSEQ multiplex PCR assay covering 54 Vbeta and 13 Jbeta segments. To correct PCR amplification bias, a synthetic template baseline was used for both primer optimization and computational correction. Under the source paper's analysis protocol: Reads were annotated to V, D and J genes per IMGT and analyzed with immunoSEQ Analyzer, keeping only productive sequences. Clonality was calculated as one minus the Shannon entropy normalized by log2 of the number of productive unique sequences. For each patient and control, public and private clones were evaluated among the 100 most prevalent clones. A clone was defined as Susac-specific if it was absent from the healthy and MS cohorts, from some 1,100 published viral clones and from other ImmuneACCESS disease sequences. TCRdb itself trimmed the public reads at Q25 with fastp, ran MiXCR and retained productive beta chains. Rows with a matching CDR3 protein are joined into one entry that keeps the most common DNA and genes. The V and J calls and clone size are TCRdb's, not the authors'. A total of about 200,000 distinct CDR3 sequences appear in this sample, roughly 96% of them only once. The ten biggest clones cover approximately 0.093% of the sample.

The count of this clonotype is one. Its antigen is unknown. No qualities accompany the bases; no much larger clone lies one base away. On its own, one read is weak support. Study-level results and caveats: The TCR sequencing and HLA analysis was acknowledged to have included a relatively small number of individuals.

This clonotype originated in a human donor with multiple sclerosis. Sequencing used CD4+ T cells from PBMCs. The sequence joins TRBV4-2 to TRBJ2-1, with 11 bases aligning to TRBD2. The DNA reads as follows: TGTGCCAGCAGCATTTGGAATAGCGGGAGGGTCGGTACTGAGCAGTTCTTC. Protein translation: CASSIWNSGRVGTEQFF.